What follows is one T cell receptor beta chain and its context. Its recognized antigen is unknown. It has no much larger one-base neighbor in the sample; base qualities were not kept. This sample is drawn from a study of cytomegalovirus exposure and HLA in healthy donors (dated by TCRdb to 2016 to 2017). Describing the broader study: In an earlier analysis of 550 to 750 of the donors, 250 to 350 Gb of sequence data and 100 million or so unique TCR beta sequences from 150 million to 200 million T cells were reported. An early release that covered several hundred HLA-typed donors contained about 290 gigabases of sequencing data and tens of millions of unique TCR sequences. Of the roughly 400 genotyped donors, about 84% fell in the genetic ancestry cluster associated with self-reported Caucasian donors. The study aimed to test whether signatures of past pathogen exposure could be identified by cataloging public T cell receptors. The T cell repertoires of about 700 subjects were profiled by immunosequencing and related to cytomegalovirus serostatus. Along with the roughly 670-subject first cohort, a separate validation cohort of some 130 different subjects was used. High-throughput TCR immunosequencing, statistical association of individual TCRs with disease status, and machine learning were combined to predict cytomegalovirus infection status. A later analysis re-analyzed previously published TCR beta repertoires from roughly 600 donors and added high-resolution HLA genotyping to study TCR occurrence patterns. In the later analysis, no new phenotypic data were used to find candidate immune exposures; instead, reliance was placed on TCR beta sequences and their occurrence across donors. An earlier analysis of approximately 500 of the donors applied high-throughput TCR beta sequencing to assess whether each TCR beta V gene segment acted as functional or pseudogenic. Donor age, sex, ethnicity and CMV serostatus were compiled together with the repertoire data. Genome-wide SNP genotypes for about 60% of the 666 donors were used in a later genetic analysis, which treated that subset as a discovery cohort. All discovery cohort repertoires had been generated using a single sequencing platform. HLA typing included class I and class II loci at four-digit resolution. Typing coverage differed by locus: A, B, C, DRB1 and DQB1 were typed in roughly 629-640 donors, DQA1 in about 560, DPA1 in 606, and DPB1 in roughly 470. About five DR-DQ haplotypes were treated as single units for association and clustering because of strong linkage in the cohort. Among 300 to 500 genotyped donors of the cohort, an average of roughly 230,000 unique TCR beta nucleotide sequences was sequenced per donor, of which 15% to 20% were non-productive.

The cohort was made up of about 670 healthy bone marrow donors. Cohort members were all nominally healthy when sampled, although unrecorded immune exposures were likely present. The donor tested CMV seronegative, placing the donor among the 352 seronegative members of the cohort. Every donor gave a peripheral blood sample, and the peripheral blood mononuclear cells from that sample were used for TCR beta sequencing. The Qiagen DNeasy Blood Extraction Kit was used to extract genomic DNA from the blood cell samples. What the authors observed across the whole study: A later analysis found that TCR association rates varied across HLA loci, with DRB1 alleles showing the most associated TCRs and HLA-C alleles the fewest. The study listed 150 to 200 TCR beta chains as associated with cytomegalovirus. Linkage disequilibrium might explain the correlated functional status among segregating V segments, but an unknown experimental factor could not be excluded. Because the 87-base-pair reads could not distinguish some IMGT-functional V segments, including TRBV6-2 and TRBV6-3, those segments were excluded. In a later analysis, several top co-occurrence clusters were reported to appear linked to parvovirus B19, influenza, CMV and Epstein-Barr virus. The authors suggested that the approach could potentially be generalized to other disease states and immunological phenotypes. Most TCR sequences were seen in very few donors, while some public TCRs were found in many individuals. Roughly 15 rarely observed V segments, including chromosome 9 orphons, were excluded from the earlier analysis of 550 to 700 of the donors because counts were too low. When HLA alleles, especially DR and DQ, strongly co-occurred, TCR associations were difficult to assign to individual alleles. A cluster of highly shared sequence variants was judged likely to represent a technical artifact of the sequencing pipeline. Compared with equally common non-associated chains, HLA-associated TCR beta chains in a later analysis were more clonally expanded and had lower generation probabilities. In vitro tests confirmed that a few of the cytomegalovirus-associated TCR beta chains recognize cytomegalovirus antigens. Broadly in line with IMGT annotations, most TCR beta V segments showed up in productive rearrangements about 87% or about 30% of the time in an earlier analysis of several hundred of the donors. A further reported finding was that TCR beta sequences accurately predicted the HLA-A and HLA-B alleles for most subjects in the first cohort. At a false discovery rate of 0.05, a later analysis linked 15,000 to 20,000 TCR beta sequences to specific HLA alleles. In a later genetic analysis, fewer N-insertions in productive TCRs were reported among donors in an Asian-associated ancestry cluster than the 666-donor mean. In a later analysis, most CMV-associated TCR beta chains were found to appear HLA-restricted, with HLA associations seemingly driven largely by CMV exposure. An association between a missense DCLRE1C variant and V-gene and J-gene trimming of TCR beta chains was found in a later genetic analysis and replicated in an independent cohort. This cohort had only TCR beta chains sequenced, and the lack of alpha or paired-chain data limited which features could be detected. The only immune exposure information available for the cohort was CMV serostatus. In both the original and validation cohorts, the classifier was reported to diagnose cytomegalovirus status with high specificity and sensitivity. Roughly uniform sequencing depth across donors was assumed in presence/absence analyses, although this assumption may not hold. Because some donors lacked HLA typing at each locus, the association tests relied only on the typed subset.

Library generation was performed with the immunoSEQ multiplex PCR assay. For the multiplex PCR, a mixture combining 60 forward primers for TCR Vbeta segments and 13 reverse primers for TCR Jbeta segments was used. The CDR3 region of rearranged TCR beta genes was amplified from genomic DNA by a multiplex PCR assay. The Illumina HiSeq System was used to sequence the amplified TCR beta libraries as 87-base-pair reads. On the study's bioinformatics: Across the 700 or so repertoires, a later analysis counted approximately 83 million unique TCR beta chains, around 11 million of which were shared by at least two donors. Raw reads were error-corrected and collapsed into unique sequences with a nearest-neighbor algorithm that merged closely related sequences to remove PCR and sequencing errors. Alignment of CDR3 sequences to IMGT reference sequences was used to assign V, D and J gene segments. For a sequence to be retained, at least a six-nucleotide match to both a V gene segment and a J gene segment was required. Rearrangements were called productive when the CDR3 lacked stop codons and stayed in frame with V and J; all others were non-productive. CDR3 was defined by IMGT convention, running from the second conserved V-encoded cysteine to the conserved J-encoded phenylalanine. The earlier analysis of fewer than 750 of the donors excluded sequences that lacked an unambiguous match to a single V gene segment. An earlier analysis of 550 to 650 of the donors classified V segments as functional when productive rearrangements were above 56.7% and as segregating when the standard deviation between donors was above 5%. A statistical classification framework was built to diagnose cytomegalovirus status from the catalog of TCR beta chain sequences. In a later analysis, V and J genes were assigned by comparing TCR nucleotide sequences against IMGT/GENE-DB human TR gene sequences. A later analysis assigned CDR3 sequences and most-parsimonious VDJ recombination scenarios with the TCRdist pipeline. In a later analysis, every TCR beta chain was defined by the combination of its CDR3 amino acid sequence and its V-gene family, and reads without a unique V-gene family were dropped. To address suspected cross-contamination and a sequencing artifact, a later analysis removed 592 highly shared, low-generation-probability nucleotide sequences. For each public chain, a later analysis derived a clonal expansion index from normalized ranks of inferred template counts within each repertoire. In a later analysis, generation probabilities were computed with a VDJ recombination model fitted to out-of-frame rearrangements, and the resulting probabilities were checked against IGoR. In a later analysis, TCR-TCR, TCR-HLA and TCR-CMV co-occurrence was scored with hypergeometric tests, and a repertoire-size bias correction was applied to TCR pairs. A later analysis estimated false discovery rates by permuting HLA or CMV assignments 20 times. In a later analysis, co-occurring TCRs were grouped using DBSCAN, with TCRdist sequence similarity added in when clustering inside HLA-allele-positive subsets. Repertoires with fewer than 30,000 or more than 120,000 public chains were left out of co-occurrence clustering, as were five repertoires with anomalous nucleotide sharing. TCRdb obtained this table from immuneACCESS and retained in-frame rearrangements with V and J assigned. These tables miss some clones; where compared with another copy, unresolved V genes account for less than half of the shortfall, and the remainder is unexplained. The V and J calls and clone size were taken over from that table, and D and trimming were inferred from the DNA. The sample profile shows about 150,000 clones; roughly 80% of them were found once. Of the sample, around 1.5% falls within the top ten clones.

The CDR3 starts with the cysteine, ends with the phenylalanine, and has 15 residues. Only CDR3 DNA remains: 45 bases, in frame from the first base. The trim is 3 bases for V and 2 bases for J, with a gap of 11 bases between the germline ends. From the germline V gene, CDR1 is SGDLS and CDR2 is YYNGEE. The TCR sequence derives from a woman aged 25 to 39 in good health and CMV-seronegative. Here the chain combines TRBV9 and TRBJ2-2, and the D gene may be TRBD1, 6 bases matching. Sequences were obtained from PBMCs. The sequenced DNA is TGTGCCAGCAGCGCGGACAGCACTAACACCGGGGAGCTGTTTTTT. Its protein reads: CASSADSTNTGELFF.